Listed here are 25 T cell receptor beta chains from one sample, sequenced in a study of blood T cell repertoires in COVID-19 (dated by TCRdb to about 2020). Libraries were made using the immunoSEQ multiplex PCR assay. TCRdb stores this immuneACCESS table with in-frame sequences only. Part of the clones is absent; in the studies checked, under half of the shortfall reflects unresolved V genes, and no reason is known for the rest. The sample table lists approximately 210,000 clones, approximately 82% of them with a count of one. Approximately 15% of the sample belongs to the ten largest clones. Sequencing was done on a sample of PBMCs or T cells enriched from blood (not recorded which). These TCRs come from a man aged 40-49 years who had recovered from COVID-19.

This clone was counted a single time. The chain couples TRBV28 to TRBJ2-7; D unclear. In germline, CDR1 is MDHEN, CDR2 SYDVKM. The CDR3 spans 12 residues. V was cut by 5 bases and J by 4 bases, with 9 bases left in between. The CDR3 spells CASSQVLYEQYF. The CDR3 DNA is TGTGCCAGCAGTCAGGTCCTGTACGAGCAGTACTTC.

A remark on this clone: Germline is not matched at one junction end, which may reflect a read error. The V and J genes are TRBV27 and TRBJ1-2; 8 bases match TRBD1. Germline CDR1 reads MNHEY; CDR2 reads SMNVEV (reference sequence). CDR3 length: 15 amino acids. The chain's CDR3 is CASTLRTGYFYGYTF. For the CDR3, the DNA is TGTGCCAGCACTTTAAGGACAGGGTATTTCTATGGCTACACCTTC.

V and J are TRBV20-1 and TRBJ2-3, with TRBD2 identical over 9 bases. CDR3 length: 19 residues. Trimming took 3 bases from V and 6 from J; bases not matched to a gene: 22. The germline V gene encodes CDR1 DFQATT and CDR2 SNEGSKA (reference sequence). This CDR3 is CSASFPRGQRGAALDTQYF. In DNA form, the CDR3 reads TGCAGTGCTAGTTTCCCCAGAGGTCAGCGGGGGGCCGCCCTGGATACGCAGTATTTT.

This clone has just a few counts. The chain carries TRBV20-1 and TRBJ1-1, with D unclear. V dropped 3 bases and J dropped 1 base, with 3 bases sitting between them. This CDR3 has 11 residues. The germline V gene has CDR1 DFQATT and CDR2 SNEGSKA (reference sequence). For the CDR3, the DNA is TGCAGTGCTAGCCGGAACACTGAAGCTTTCTTT. Translated: CSASRNTEAFF.

This chain connects TRBV10-3 to TRBJ2-7; no definite D call. The V end lost 4 bases, the J end lost 3 bases, and 4 bases lay between the germline ends. The germline V gene has CDR1 ENHRY and CDR2 SYGVKD. The CDR3 runs to 11 residues. In DNA form, the CDR3 reads TGTGCCATCAGTGCCAACTACGAGCAGTACTTC. This gives the protein CAISANYEQYF.

V usage is TRBV5-1 and J usage is TRBJ1-2; a weak D match, TRBD1 (5 bases). The CDR3 runs 13 residues. The ends were cut back, 0 bases at V and 6 bases at J, with 9 bases in the middle. Germline V gene data show CDR1 as SGHRS and CDR2 as YFSETQ. CDR3 DNA: TGCGCCAGCAGCTTGGAGGGGTGGGATGGCTACACCTTC. It encodes CASSLEGWDGYTF.

The chain joins TRBV11-3 to TRBJ2-1; a possible D gene is TRBD1 (5 bases). The CDR3 sequence is 14 residues long. Germline-derived CDR1 and CDR2 are SGHNT and YENEEA. The V gene lost 0 bases and the J gene lost 3 bases, with 6 bases spanning the gap. As DNA, the CDR3 is TGTGCCAGCAGCTTAGAAGACAGCTACAATGAGCAGTTCTTC. This sequence encodes CASSLEDSYNEQFF.

The chain has TRBV3-1 (or the pseudogene TRBV3-2) and TRBJ2-1, with a tentative D call TRBD2 (6 bases). V lost 8 bases and J lost 12, with 14 bases in between. Per germline, CDR1 LGHDT and CDR2 YNNKEL (reference sequence). This CDR3 contains 11 residues. The CDR3: CASSSGRVQFF. The CDR3 bases are TGTGCCAGCTCCAGCGGGCGTGTGCAGTTCTTC.

The chain employs TRBV5-1 and TRBJ2-2, with D maybe TRBD1 (5 bases). Per germline, CDR1 SGHRS and CDR2 YFSETQ. CDR3 size: 14 residues. Deletions cut 3 bases from V and 7 bases from J, with 13 bases between. The CDR3 coding sequence is TGCGCCAGCAGCTCGGAAGGGGCTGGCGGGGAGCTGTTTTTT. Translation gives CASSSEGAGGELFF.

This chain uses TRBV30 with TRBJ1-4; D call uncertain. The CDR3 consists of 14 residues. Germline V gene sequence: CDR1 GTSNPN, CDR2 SVGIG (reference sequence). V lost 0 bases, J lost 10 bases, and 15 bases lay in between. The CDR3 nucleotides read TGTGCCTGGAGTGTCGACGCAGGTTTTTTAAAACTGTTTTTT. Protein sequence: CAWSVDAGFLKLFF.

The chain is built from TRBV25-1 and TRBJ1-1, with D unresolved. The V end lost 4 bases, the J end lost 12 bases, and 15 bases lay between the germline ends. CDR1 is MGHDK and CDR2 is SYGVNS in the germline V gene. The CDR3 has 12 residues. CDR3 in DNA: TGTGCCAGCAGTGCCGCCGGCCAGGTAACTTTCTTT. Its protein product is CASSAAGQVTFF. Filled out from reference TRBV25-1 and TRBJ1-1, the complete variable domain reads EADIYQTPRYLVIGTGKKITLECSQTMGHDKMYWYQQDPGMELHLIHYSYGVNSTEKGDLSSESTVSRIRTEHFPLTLESARPSHTSQYLCASSAAGQVTFFGQGTRLTVV.

The chain couples TRBV7-2 to TRBJ1-1; no firm D call. CDR3 length: 14 residues. CDR1 and CDR2 (germline): SGHTA, FQGNSA. V was cut by 3 bases and J by 2 bases, with 10 bases left in between. This CDR3 reads CASSLYSINTEAFF. Written as DNA, the CDR3 is TGTGCCAGCAGCTTGTACAGTATTAACACTGAAGCTTTCTTT.

V and J are TRBV5-6 and TRBJ1-4; 8 positions agree with TRBD1. There are 19 residues in the CDR3. CDR1 and CDR2 (germline): SGHDT, YYEEEE. The trim removed 4 bases at V and 0 bases at J, leaving 14 bases unmatched. CDR3 residues: CASSPGGRQGFATNEKLFF. The CDR3, as DNA: TGTGCCAGCAGCCCAGGGGGCCGACAGGGATTCGCAACTAATGAAAAACTGTTTTTT.

In its sample, this clone was seen once. The chain uses TRBV29-1 and TRBJ2-7; 11 bases are a match to TRBD2. Germline V gene data show CDR1 as SQVTM and CDR2 as ANQGSEA. The CDR3 totals 13 residues. V gave up 6 bases and J gave up 2 bases; unmatched junction bases: 3. CDR3 DNA sequence: TGCAGCGTGGGGACTAGCGGAGCCTACGAGCAGTACTTC. As protein: CSVGTSGAYEQYF.

As DNA, the CDR3 is TGTGCCACTCAGACACTTAGCAATCAGCCCCAGCATTTT. This encodes CATQTLSNQPQHF. This chain connects TRBV2 to TRBJ1-5; unclear D gene. The germline CDR1 and CDR2 sequences are SNHLY and FYNNEI. The CDR3 consists of 13 residues. Trimming removed 10 bases from V and 0 bases from J, with 10 bases in between.

The V and J genes are TRBV24-1 and TRBJ1-4, with 9 bases fitting TRBD1. The CDR3 spans 17 residues. Per the germline V gene, CDR1 is KGHDR and CDR2 is SFDVKD. Trimming took 2 bases from V and 10 from J; bases not matched to a gene: 13. Here the CDR3 reads CATSDSGRRTGVGKLFF. CDR3 sequence (DNA): TGTGCCACCAGTGATTCAGGCCGGCGGACAGGGGTGGGAAAACTGTTTTTT.

The V gene is TRBV29-1, the J gene TRBJ1-2; 8 nucleotides agree with TRBD1. Trimming cost V 6 bases and J 4 bases; bases outside gene matches: 7. The CDR3 runs to 13 residues. The V gene's germline CDR1 is SQVTM and CDR2 ANQGSEA. CDR3 residues: CSVDDRGRYGYTF. The CDR3 DNA sequence: TGCAGCGTGGACGACAGGGGACGCTATGGCTACACCTTC.

This sequence joins TRBV9 and TRBJ2-2, with 10 bases matching TRBD2. V trimming: 7 bases; J trimming: 2 bases; junction bases outside the gene matches: 2. Germline V gene data show CDR1 as SGDLS and CDR2 as YYNGEE. The length of the CDR3 is 14 residues. The CDR3 loop reads CASGLAANTGELFF. In DNA, the CDR3 is TGTGCCAGCGGACTAGCGGCTAACACCGGGGAGCTGTTTTTT.

The chain joins TRBV6-2 or TRBV6-3 to TRBJ1-5, with D perhaps TRBD1 (5 bases). Germline CDR1 MNHEY, CDR2 SVGEGT. The CDR3 sequence is 16 residues long. V lost 2 bases and J lost 3, with 14 bases in between. The CDR3 loop is CASSYRQGSVNQPQHF. CDR3 nucleotides: TGTGCCAGCAGTTACCGGCAGGGATCGGTCAATCAGCCCCAGCATTTT.

The chain joins TRBV7-9 to TRBJ1-3; no reliable D call. Germline V gene data show CDR1 as SEHNR and CDR2 as FQNEAQ (reference sequence). Between the trimmed V and J ends, which lost 3 bases and 0 bases, there was a span of 12 bases. The CDR3 is 16 residues long. The CDR3: CASSFGQWYSGNTIYF. As DNA, the CDR3 is TGTGCCAGCAGCTTTGGGCAGTGGTACTCTGGAAACACCATATATTTT.

The V and J genes are TRBV5-4 and TRBJ2-5; D is possibly TRBD1 (5 bases). Germline CDR1 SGHNT, CDR2 YYREEE (reference sequence). Deletions cut 6 bases from V and 5 bases from J, with 14 bases between. The CDR3 covers 13 residues. In DNA, the CDR3 is TGTGCCAGCACTAGGCAGGGAAAGGAGACCCAGTACTTC. It codes for CASTRQGKETQYF.

The chain combines TRBV3-1 (or the pseudogene TRBV3-2) with TRBJ1-1; unclear D gene. Germline CDR1 and CDR2: LGHDT and YNNKEL (reference sequence). V gave up 5 bases and J gave up 5 bases, with 12 bases separating them. The CDR3 covers 13 residues. CDR3 DNA sequence: TGTGCCAGCAGCTTTCTGTCCGGGACTGAAGCTTTCTTT. The encoded protein is CASSFLSGTEAFF.

The CDR3 region has the DNA TGTGCCACCAGCAGAGTGACAGGGGACGAAAAACTGTTTTTT. Translated: CATSRVTGDEKLFF. The rearrangement links TRBV15 to TRBJ1-4; 8 bases line up with TRBD1. The CDR3 loop spans 14 amino acids. V trimming: 1 base; J trimming: 8 bases; junction bases outside the gene matches: 3. Germline V gene lookup returns CDR1 LNHNV and CDR2 YYDKDF (reference sequence).

The count of this clone is one. The V call is TRBV11-2, the J call TRBJ2-7; D ambiguous. CDR1 is SGHAT, CDR2 FQNNGV, per germline. This CDR3 has 16 residues. V was trimmed by 1 base and J by 2 bases, leaving 15 bases between them. The DNA for the CDR3 is TGTGCCAGCAGCTTAGCGGAACCGGGTGGCCCCTACGAGCAGTACTTC. Translation: CASSLAEPGGPYEQYF.

V usage is TRBV25-1 and J usage is TRBJ2-5; D call uncertain. Trimming cost V 3 bases and J 7 bases, with 15 bases left between them. This CDR3 contains 14 residues. Germline assignment: CDR1 MGHDK and CDR2 SYGVNS. CDR3 region: CASSDPRFSGTQYF. CDR3 DNA sequence: TGTGCCAGCAGTGACCCCCGGTTTTCAGGGACCCAGTACTTC.